This T cell receptor beta chain was sequenced in a study of Graves' ophthalmopathy and Graves' hyperthyroidism. Study information: If no ophthalmopathy appeared within 18 months of follow-up, hyperthyroidism was termed stable.

Exclusion covered patients with other autoimmune diseases or uncontrolled infections (as well as pregnancy or lactation). The germline gives CDR1 SNHLY, CDR2 FYNNEI. The CDR3 extends over 12 amino acids. Trimming took 7 bases from V and 4 from J, leaving 10 bases between them. This clonotype has a count of ten or more. The authors amplified TCR beta CDR3 regions from RNA transcripts. Scientists carried out first-round RT-PCR using HTBI primers and then a second-round multiplex PCR. TCRdb redid the calling of the multiplex PCR reads with MiXCR, one entry per CDR3 protein. The table shows around 1,200,000 distinct CDR3 sequences, with about 38% occurring only once.

Source material: peripheral blood or thyroid tissue (not recorded which). The TCR originated in an adult man with Graves' hyperthyroidism. The chain combines TRBV2 with TRBJ1-2; D is undetermined. The CDR3 nucleotides are TGTGCCAGCACCGTCTCCATCTATGGCTACACCTTC. Its translation: CASTVSIYGYTF.